This TCR beta chain was sequenced during a study of blood T cells in healthy people across ages. Whole-study findings and limits: Shifts in expanded clonotypes may have been confounded by donor CMV status, which was unknown.

Turning to this clonotype: Its antigen is as yet unknown.

A second PCR of about 6 to 12 cycles used a sample-barcoded 5' primer and a J-beta primer mix. Every sample gave at least 2.5 million paired-end reads containing CDR3. TCRdb called the 5' RACE reads again in MiXCR, with one record for every CDR3 protein. The data show about 2 million distinct CDR3 sequences, with just under 50% seen just once and 2% to 2.5% held by the top ten. The V end was cut by 8 bases, the J end by 0 bases, with 18 bases between. From germline, CDR1 is MNHEY and CDR2 SVGEGT. The CDR3 length is 16 residues. Sequencing was performed on blood. The TCR was taken from a woman aged 40-49 years in good health. The gene calls are TRBV6-2 or TRBV6-3 and TRBJ2-3; D unresolved. The CDR3 spells CASVAADRTSTDTQYF. CDR3 DNA: TGTGCCAGCGTAGCCGCGGACCGTACTAGCACAGATACGCAGTATTTT.